These T cell receptor beta chains were read from a single sample in a study of spatial heterogeneity in lung cancer. TCRdb reanalysed the 5' RACE reads using MiXCR and keeps one entry per CDR3 protein. The sample records 85,000 to 100,000 distinct CDR3 sequences, just under 20% being singletons. This sample comprised PBMCs, obtained at follow-up. The receptors originated from a male donor with early-stage non-small cell lung cancer. Both conserved end residues are part of each CDR3. The order of the fields is D gene, J gene, clone size, V gene, CDR3 DNA, CDR3 protein. D genes are given only for firm matches. A clone size is listed for some rows: how often the clone was seen (once, few, many), or a class if it is expanded.

TRBD2 TRBJ2-3 few TRBV30 TGTGCCTGGAGTACCGTAGCGGGGTGGGCAGATACGCAGTATTTT CAWSTVAGWADTQYF
TRBD1 TRBJ2-5 . TRBV20-1 TGCAGTGCTAGAAAGGGGGCAGACCAAGAGACCCAGTACTTC CSARKGADQETQYF
. TRBJ1-2 once TRBV20-1 TGCAGTGCTAGAGATCGTGGGGAGGATGGCTACACCTTC CSARDRGEDGYTF
TRBD2 TRBJ2-3 few TRBV9 TGTGCCAGCAGCGTAGGACTAGCGGGAGGAGATACGCAGTATTTT CASSVGLAGGDTQYF
. TRBJ1-5 few TRBV10-3 TGTGCCATCAGTGGGGGGGATCAGCCCCAGCATTTT CAISGGDQPQHF
. TRBJ1-1 few TRBV25-1 TGTGCCAGCAGTCGGGGCGGCACTGAAGCTTTCTTT CASSRGGTEAFF
. TRBJ1-3 . TRBV7-9 TGTGCCAGCAGCTTTAGCGTCAGTTACTCAGGGTTCTCTGGAAACACCATATATTTT CASSFSVSYSGFSGNTIYF
. TRBJ1-5 many TRBV10-3 TGTGCCATAGGGACCGTTGATAGCAATCAGCCCCAGCATTTT CAIGTVDSNQPQHF
TRBD1 TRBJ1-1 . TRBV7-2 TGTGCCAGCAGCTACTTTCGGACAGGGATGACTGAAGCTTTCTTT CASSYFRTGMTEAFF
. TRBJ2-3 . TRBV20-1 TGCAGTCTGTTGGGGGGCACAGATACGCAGTATTTT CSLLGGTDTQYF
. TRBJ2-1 few TRBV27 TGTGCCAGCAGTATGACTAGGGTCTCCTACAATGAGCAGTTCTTC CASSMTRVSYNEQFF